A selection of T cell receptor beta chains follows, all from one sample in a study of human T cells and chemical hapten exposure. TCRdb passed the RACE reads through MiXCR, listing each CDR3 protein once. The table has approximately 350,000 distinct CDR3 sequences, under 8% seen once. The sequencing here drew on whole blood, taken in connection with sensitization to the hapten diphenylcyclopropenone (DPC). The receptors stem from a woman younger than 35 with alopecia areata. Some clones in this sample may be carry-over from other donors' samples. Each CDR3 is given with its conserved first and last residue. The D gene is left open where the match is weak. Clone sizes are given selectively: once, few, many, or a class where the clone is expanded.

V gene,D gene,clone size,J gene,CDR3 protein,CDR3 DNA
TRBV5-6,TRBD1,few,TRBJ1-1,CASSFTVMGQMNTEAFF,TGTGCCAGCAGCTTTACGGTGATGGGACAGATGAACACTGAAGCTTTCTTT
TRBV4-2,-,few,TRBJ2-7,CASSLTYSGSSEAYEQYF,TGTGCCAGCAGCCTCACGTATTCCGGGTCCTCGGAGGCCTACGAGCAGTACTTC
TRBV5-1,-,many,TRBJ2-5,CASFSEPAGKETQYF,TGCGCCAGCTTCTCGGAGCCAGCGGGTAAAGAGACCCAGTACTTC
TRBV7-6,-,many,TRBJ2-3,CASSSVSFELDTQYF,TGTGCCAGCAGCTCGGTCAGTTTCGAACTAGATACGCAGTATTTT
TRBV5-1,TRBD1,few,TRBJ1-2,CASSPDRVSRDNYGYTF,TGCGCCAGCAGCCCGGACAGGGTATCACGGGATAACTATGGCTACACCTTC
TRBV4-1,-,-,TRBJ1-6,CASSQVMGRTDRNSPLHF,TGCGCCAGCAGCCAAGTAATGGGTCGGACAGATAGGAATTCACCCCTCCACTTT
TRBV7-2,-,few,TRBJ2-1,CASSYSEEVRQFF,TGTGCCAGCAGCTACTCGGAGGAGGTTAGGCAGTTCTTC
TRBV5-1,-,few,TRBJ2-3,CASSHGRAAADTQYF,TGCGCCAGCAGCCACGGCCGGGCTGCGGCAGATACGCAGTATTTT
TRBV6-1,-,few,TRBJ1-1,CASSERGDTEAFF,TGTGCCAGCAGTGAACGCGGTGACACTGAAGCTTTCTTT
TRBV7-9,-,many,TRBJ1-2,CASSPDSYGYTF,TGCGCCAGCAGCCCAGACAGTTACGGCTACACCTTC
TRBV7-3,-,-,TRBJ1-1,CASSLWLGTEAFF,TGTGCCAGCAGCTTATGGCTTGGGACTGAAGCTTTCTTT
TRBV7-9,TRBD1,-,TRBJ1-4,CASSYGAGGTGREKLFF,TGTGCCAGCAGCTATGGGGCGGGCGGGACAGGTCGTGAAAAACTGTTTTTT
TRBV12-3/TRBV12-4,-,-,TRBJ1-6,CASSLARQFNSPLHF,TGTGCCAGCAGTTTAGCGCGGCAATTTAATTCACCCCTCCACTTT
TRBV4-1,-,many,TRBJ2-7,CASSQEFDLYEQYF,TGCGCCAGCAGCCAAGAATTTGACCTCTACGAGCAGTACTTC
TRBV7-8,-,few,TRBJ1-2,CASSLGVKGYGYTF,TGTGCCAGCAGCTTAGGGGTGAAAGGCTATGGCTACACCTTC
TRBV11-1,-,-,TRBJ2-1,CASSPQTSGEQFF,TGTGCCAGCAGCCCACAGACTAGTGGTGAGCAGTTCTTC
TRBV7-2,-,-,TRBJ1-1,CASSLYPAPIAFF,TGTGCCAGCAGCTTATATCCAGCCCCGATCGCTTTCTTT
TRBV6-2/TRBV6-3,-,many,TRBJ2-2,CASSYVRTGELFF,TGTGCCAGCAGTTACGTCCGTACCGGGGAGCTGTTTTTT
TRBV25-1,-,many,TRBJ1-2,CASSDSRTDKYGYTF,TGTGCCAGCAGTGACTCCAGGACAGATAAATATGGCTACACCTTC
TRBV6-5,TRBD1,few,TRBJ1-1,CASRQGYTEAFF,TGTGCCAGCAGACAGGGGTACACTGAAGCTTTCTTT
TRBV5-5,-,few,TRBJ1-3,CASSWTVLLENTIYF,TGTGCCAGCAGCTGGACAGTTCTTCTGGAAAACACCATATATTTT
TRBV7-8,TRBD2,few,TRBJ2-2,CASSLVAGAGELFF,TGTGCCAGCAGCTTAGTGGCGGGGGCCGGGGAGCTGTTTTTT